This T cell receptor (beta chain) stems from a study of OX40 agonist ivuxolimab in advanced cancers. Notes on the study in general: Normalized T-cell clonal expansion was also low in a subset of nonresponders.

The germline V gene has CDR1 LGHNA and CDR2 YNFKEQ. Trimming shortened V by 6 bases and J by 4 bases, and 16 bases separated the two germline ends. There are 15 residues in the CDR3. Assay: immunoSEQ multiplex PCR; the TCRdb copy retains only in-frame clones and omits some. The sample shows under 80,000 clones, about 90% of them seen only once. Of note for this clone: Its antigen is as yet unknown.

The chain is built from TRBV4-2 and TRBJ1-3; D is undetermined. The sequence derives from an adult with an advanced solid tumor such as melanoma, head and neck, liver or kidney cancer. Sample: CD4+ or CD8+ T cells sorted from blood, taken in a trial of the OX40 agonist ivuxolimab. Here the CDR3 DNA reads TGTGCCAGCAGACCGATGACGTGGGCCGGAAACACCATATATTTT. Translated, it gives CASRPMTWAGNTIYF.